This entry lists 24 T cell receptor beta chains sequenced from one sample in a study of blood T cell repertoires in COVID-19. The method was immunoSEQ multiplex PCR; TCRdb's version includes in-frame clones alone and lacks a portion of them. This sample yields about 220,000 clones, of which approximately 80% are seen a single time; about 3.3% belongs to the top ten. Sequencing was performed on PBMCs or T cells enriched from blood (not recorded which). The receptors originated from a woman aged 55-75 years who had recovered from COVID-19.

The chain is built from TRBV2 and TRBJ2-2; 10 positions agree with TRBD2. This CDR3 contains 16 residues. CDR1 is SNHLY and CDR2 is FYNNEI in the germline V gene. With V trimmed by 6 bases and J by 2 bases, 6 bases remained unmatched. CDR3 DNA sequence: TGTGCCAGCAGCCTTCTAGCGGGGGTAAACACCGGGGAGCTGTTTTTT. Translating gives CASSLLAGVNTGELFF.

This chain's CDR3 is CASSGTSGGGNEQFF. CDR3 bases: TGTGCCAGCAGTGGTACTAGCGGGGGGGGCAATGAGCAGTTCTTC. The rearrangement links TRBV2 to TRBJ2-1; 13 nucleotides agree with TRBD2. V was pared by 4 bases and J by 6 bases, with 3 bases of the junction left unmatched. From germline, CDR1 is SNHLY and CDR2 FYNNEI. The CDR3 is 15 amino acids.

The genes are TRBV11-2 and TRBJ2-7; D possibly corresponds to TRBD2 (6 bases). V was clipped by 1 base and J by 7 bases, with 20 bases between them. The CDR3 has 16 amino acids. Germline V lookup: CDR1 SGHAT, CDR2 FQNNGV. Here the CDR3 reads CASSLGDGLRVREQYF. Here the CDR3 DNA reads TGTGCCAGCAGCTTAGGTGACGGACTACGAGTGCGAGAGCAGTACTTC. The whole variable domain, filled in from reference TRBV11-2 and TRBJ2-7, reads EAGVAQSPRYKIIEKRQSVAFWCNPISGHATLYWYQQILGQGPKLLIQFQNNGVVDDSQLPKDRFSAERLKGVDSTLKIQPAKLEDSAVYLCASSLGDGLRVREQYFGPGTRLTVT.

V and J are TRBV7-2 and TRBJ2-7; TRBD1 aligns across 8 bases. The CDR3 spans 14 residues. Trimming took 5 bases from V and 5 from J; bases not matched to a gene: 8. Germline V gene data show CDR1 as SGHTA and CDR2 as FQGNSA. CDR3 in DNA: TGTGCCAGCAGCGCCCGGACAGGGCAGGACGAGCAGTACTTC. This sequence encodes CASSARTGQDEQYF. Looking up the rest from reference TRBV7-2 and TRBJ2-7 gives the full variable domain: GAGVSQSPSNKVTEKGKDVELRCDPISGHTALYWYRQSLGQGLEFLIYFQGNSAPDKSGLPSDRFSAERTGGSVSTLTIQRTQQEDSAVYLCASSARTGQDEQYFGPGTRLTVT.

This clone was counted ten times or more. This chain joins TRBV3-1 (or the pseudogene TRBV3-2) and TRBJ2-5, with 8 bases fitting TRBD1. With V trimmed by 4 bases and J by 5 bases, 9 bases remained unmatched. Germline CDR1 and CDR2: LGHDT and YNNKEL (reference sequence). The CDR3 spans 15 residues. The CDR3 here is CASSLGQGLRETQYF. The DNA for the CDR3 is TGTGCCAGCAGCCTTGGACAGGGCCTAAGGGAGACCCAGTACTTC.

This clone was observed a handful of times. V usage is TRBV10-3 and J usage is TRBJ1-1; D unclear. Between the trimmed V and J ends, which lost 3 bases and 0 bases, there was a span of 11 bases. Germline CDR1 reads ENHRY; CDR2 reads SYGVKD. CDR3 size: 15 residues. The CDR3 reads CAISDGKKMNTEAFF. CDR3 DNA sequence: TGTGCCATCAGTGATGGCAAAAAAATGAACACTGAAGCTTTCTTT.

The rearrangement joins TRBV6-2 or TRBV6-3 to TRBJ2-1, with a possible D match to TRBD1 (5 bases). V lost 2 bases and J 9 bases, leaving 11 bases between the germline ends. This CDR3 is 13 amino acids long. Germline values: CDR1 MNHEY, CDR2 SVGEGT. The CDR3 coding sequence is TGTGCCAGCAGTTACCCGCAGGGTTTTGAGCAGTTCTTC. This sequence encodes CASSYPQGFEQFF.

This clone occurred once. This rearrangement joins TRBV5-1 to TRBJ2-2; 11 bases fit TRBD1. Germline trimming cut 3 bases from V and 8 bases from J; bases unmatched to any gene: 12. The germline CDR1 and CDR2 sequences are SGHRS and YFSETQ. This CDR3 has 17 residues. CDR3 nucleotides: TGCGCCAGCAGCTACACAGGACAGGGGGCTCTGGATGGGGAGCTGTTTTTT. It codes for CASSYTGQGALDGELFF.

This clone showed up just a few times. J is TRBJ2-4 and V is TRBV18; 8 bases agree with TRBD1. Germline CDR1 is KGHSH and CDR2 is LQKENI. V gave up 6 bases and J gave up 9 bases; unmatched junction bases: 7. The CDR3 is 13 residues long. In nucleotides, the CDR3 is TGTGCCAGCTCTCCGACAGGGGATAGCATTCAGTACTTC. It is translated as CASSPTGDSIQYF.

This clone was seen more than once but under ten times. This chain joins TRBV11-2 and TRBJ2-1; unclear D gene. V lost 3 bases and J 0 bases, leaving 6 bases between the germline ends. This CDR3 contains 14 residues. Germline V gene sequence: CDR1 SGHAT, CDR2 FQNNGV. CDR3 nucleotides: TGTGCCAGCAGCTTCCTTAGCTCCTACAATGAGCAGTTCTTC. Translation gives CASSFLSSYNEQFF.

V and J are TRBV2 and TRBJ1-4; D might be TRBD1 (6 bases). The CDR3 spans 14 residues. CDR1 is SNHLY, CDR2 FYNNEI, per germline. The ends were cut back, 6 bases at V and 8 bases at J, with 16 bases in the middle. The CDR3 nucleotides read TGTGCCAGCAGGAACTTTCCCCAGGGGGAAAAACTGTTTTTT. Protein: CASRNFPQGEKLFF.

The CDR3, as DNA: TGTGCCAGCAGCTTTAACGGCGGTCGGGTGCAGACCCAGTACTTC. It is translated as CASSFNGGRVQTQYF. The chain joins TRBV5-5 to TRBJ2-5; D gene uncertain. This CDR3 has 15 amino acids. Germline lookup yields CDR1 SGHKS and CDR2 YYEKEE (reference sequence). V was pared by 2 bases and J by 6 bases, with 17 bases between.

V is TRBV7-6 and J is TRBJ2-3; 7 bases are shared with TRBD1. CDR1 SGHVS and CDR2 FNYEAQ come from the germline V gene. The CDR3 has 15 residues. The trim removed 4 bases at V and 2 bases at J, leaving 6 bases unmatched. The CDR3 nucleotides read TGTGCCAGCAGCTCCCGACAGGGACACACAGATACGCAGTATTTT. Translated, it gives CASSSRQGHTDTQYF. The full variable domain, in which reference TRBV7-6 and TRBJ2-3 provide the parts outside the CDR3, is GAGVSQSPRYKVTKRGQDVALRCDPISGHVSLYWYRQALGQGPEFLTYFNYEAQQDKSGLPNDRFSAERPEGSISTLTIQRTEQRDSAMYRCASSSRQGHTDTQYFGPGTRLTVL.

This sequence joins TRBV2 and TRBJ1-2, with 7 bases identical to TRBD1. The V gene's germline CDR1 is SNHLY and CDR2 FYNNEI. The junction had 11 bases not matched to a gene; V was cut back by 3 bases and J by 7 bases. This CDR3 is built from 15 residues. CDR3 nucleotide sequence: TGTGCCAGCAGTGATCGGTCGGGCAGGGGGATTGGCTACACCTTC. Protein sequence: CASSDRSGRGIGYTF.

With respect to this clone: Because the CDR3's place on the DNA is in doubt, the DNA is left out and the CDR3 is given as listed by TCRdb. The V and J genes are TRBV21-1 and TRBJ1-5. TRBV21-1 is a pseudogene locus. The CDR3 region is 15 residues in length, termini included. This CDR3 reads CASSKVGGGNQPQHF.

In its sample, this clone was seen a few times. The chain is built from TRBV5-6 and TRBJ1-5, with D possibly TRBD1 on 5 matching bases. Deletions cut 1 base from V and 3 bases from J, with 8 bases between. The germline V gene has CDR1 SGHDT and CDR2 YYEEEE. This CDR3 region has 14 residues. The CDR3 loop is CASSLSRDNQPQHF. The DNA of the CDR3 is TGTGCCAGCAGCTTGTCCAGGGACAATCAGCCCCAGCATTTT.

V and J are TRBV6-5 and TRBJ1-2; 7 positions agree with TRBD1. Looked up from germline, CDR1 is MNHEY and CDR2 is SVGAGI. Losses at the gene ends were 6 bases for V and 3 bases for J; bases not matched to a gene: 4. CDR3 length: 13 amino acids. CDR3 nucleotide sequence: TGTGCCAGCAGGTCCGACAGGGACTATGGCTACACCTTC. This gives the protein CASRSDRDYGYTF.

In this sample, this clone turned up many times. This rearrangement joins TRBV4-1 to TRBJ2-2; 8 nucleotides line up with TRBD1. The CDR3 length is 17 residues. With V trimmed by 3 bases and J by 5 bases, 11 bases remained unmatched. Germline V gene sequence: CDR1 MGHRA, CDR2 YSYEKL. The CDR3 reads CASSHPLSGGGTGELFF. The CDR3 DNA reads as TGCGCCAGCAGCCACCCGCTCTCAGGGGGCGGAACCGGGGAGCTGTTTTTT.

V gene TRBV12-3 or TRBV12-4 combines with J gene TRBJ1-1; tentative D call: TRBD1 (5 bases). The CDR3 has 13 amino acids. The ends were cut back, 7 bases at V and 3 bases at J, with 12 bases in the middle. CDR3 sequence reads: CASNIDRDTEAFF. The CDR3 DNA reads as TGTGCCAGCAACATCGACAGAGACACTGAAGCTTTCTTT.

The chain links TRBV2 to TRBJ1-5; 7 bases match TRBD1. CDR1 is SNHLY and CDR2 is FYNNEI in the germline V gene. The CDR3 is 14 residues long. V lost 3 bases to trimming and J lost 7 bases; unmatched junction nucleotides: 6. CDR3: CASSDKGAKQPQHF. Written as DNA, the CDR3 is TGTGCCAGCAGTGACAAGGGGGCAAAGCAGCCCCAGCATTTT.

This chain links TRBV7-2 with TRBJ2-7, with D unresolved. This CDR3 has 15 residues. The V and J ends lost 1 base and 3 bases respectively, with 13 bases between them. The germline V gene encodes CDR1 SGHTA and CDR2 FQGNSA. CDR3 region: CASSLGPTDVYEQYF. The CDR3 DNA is TGTGCCAGCAGCTTAGGCCCAACAGATGTCTACGAGCAGTACTTC.

This CDR3 is CASSLPTSGNNYEQYF. The CDR3 DNA follows: TGTGCCAGCAGCTTGCCGACTAGCGGGAACAACTACGAGCAGTACTTC. The chain is built from TRBV5-4 and TRBJ2-7; 11 bases map to TRBD2. The CDR3 extends over 16 amino acids. After removal of 1 base from V and 3 bases from J, the junction contained 6 bases not matched to a gene. Germline V gene data show CDR1 as SGHNT and CDR2 as YYREEE (reference sequence).

V is TRBV9 and J is TRBJ1-2, with TRBD1 matching 9 bases. Germline CDR1 is SGDLS and CDR2 is YYNGEE. Trimming cost V 4 bases and J 1 base; bases outside gene matches: 2. CDR3 size: 14 residues. CDR3 amino acids: CASSPGQGNYGYTF. DNA of the CDR3: TGTGCCAGCAGCCCGGGACAGGGTAACTATGGCTACACCTTC. The full variable domain, in which reference TRBV9 and TRBJ1-2 provide the parts outside the CDR3, is DSGVTQTPKHLITATGQRVTLRCSPRSGDLSVYWYQQSLDQGLQFLIQYYNGEERAKGNILERFSAQQFPDLHSELNLSSLELGDSALYFCASSPGQGNYGYTFGSGTRLTVV.

The chain employs TRBV19 and TRBJ2-1; D may be TRBD2 (5 bases). CDR1 LNHDA and CDR2 SQIVND come from the germline V gene (reference sequence). The length of the CDR3 is 17 residues. Trimming took 1 base from V and 4 from J, leaving 17 bases between them. CDR3 loop: CASSIGKWRVLYNEQFF. Written as DNA, the CDR3 is TGTGCCAGTAGTATAGGGAAGTGGCGGGTGCTTTACAATGAGCAGTTCTTC.